This T cell receptor beta chain came from a study of blood T cells in healthy people across ages. Broader study findings: TCR beta diversity per million T cells fell roughly linearly with age.

For the second PCR, which ran for about 6 to 11 cycles, a sample-barcoded 5' primer and a J-beta primer mix were used. TCRdb analysed the 5' RACE reads with MiXCR anew, one entry per CDR3 protein. Of roughly 1.5 million distinct CDR3 sequences listed, approximately 43% are singletons. Many counts were recorded for this clonotype. Its antigen is unknown. The germline V gene encodes CDR1 SGHTA and CDR2 FQGNSA. This CDR3 region has 14 residues. V lost 1 base and J 3 bases, leaving 10 bases between the germline ends. This chain links TRBV7-2 with TRBJ2-7, with a weak D call TRBD1 (6 bases). What was sequenced was blood. The sequence was collected from a woman younger than 30 in good health. CDR3 sequence reads: CASSLGQANYEQYF. In nucleotides, the CDR3 is TGTGCCAGCAGCTTAGGACAGGCAAACTACGAGCAGTACTTC.